This passage covers 25 T cell receptor beta chains from one sample sequenced in a study of OX40 agonist ivuxolimab in advanced cancers. Here immunoSEQ multiplex PCR was the method, and the copy in TCRdb shows in-frame clones only, minus some. The sample shows 76,000 or so clones, less than 90% of them seen only once. Sequences were derived from CD4+ or CD8+ T cells sorted from blood, sampled in a trial of the OX40 agonist ivuxolimab. The source is an adult with an advanced solid tumor such as melanoma, head and neck, liver or kidney cancer.

The genes are TRBV7-9 and TRBJ2-1; TRBD1 agrees at 9 bases. CDR1 and CDR2 from the germline V gene are SEHNR and FQNEAQ (reference sequence). V gave up 4 bases and J gave up 0 bases; unmatched junction bases: 13. This CDR3 has 19 amino acids. This chain's CDR3 is CASSSTRGTGLGSYNEQFF. The CDR3 coding sequence is TGTGCCAGCAGCTCTACCAGAGGGACAGGGTTGGGCTCCTACAATGAGCAGTTCTTC.

This rearrangement joins TRBV5-1 to TRBJ2-1; the D is unclear. Trimming cost V 2 bases and J 8 bases, with 8 bases left between them. The CDR3 is made up of 12 amino acids. Germline V gene sequence: CDR1 SGHRS, CDR2 YFSETQ. CDR3 in amino acids: CASSLSSHEQFF. The CDR3 nucleotides are TGCGCCAGCAGCTTATCCTCCCATGAGCAGTTCTTC.

This clone was seen only once. The chain employs TRBV5-1 and TRBJ2-3, with TRBD2 matching 7 bases. After removal of 5 bases from V and 2 bases from J, the junction contained 8 bases not matched to a gene. The germline CDR1 and CDR2 sequences are SGHRS and YFSETQ. The length of the CDR3 is 15 residues. The CDR3 loop is CASRESGLLTDTQYF. For the CDR3, the DNA is TGCGCCAGCAGGGAATCGGGACTACTCACAGATACGCAGTATTTT.

CDR3 loop: CASSPGVWRINIQYF. The DNA for the CDR3 is TGTGCCAGCAGTCCGGGGGTATGGCGGATAAACATTCAGTACTTC. The chain has TRBV28 and TRBJ2-4; D is perhaps TRBD2 (6 bases). The V and J ends lost 5 bases and 6 bases respectively, with 17 bases between them. The germline CDR1 and CDR2 sequences are MDHEN and SYDVKM. The CDR3 contains 15 residues. The full variable domain, its missing parts supplied by reference TRBV28 and TRBJ2-4, is DVKVTQSSRYLVKRTGEKVFLECVQDMDHENMFWYRQDPGLGLRLIYFSYDVKMKEKGDIPEGYSVSREKKERFSLILESASTNQTSMYLCASSPGVWRINIQYFGAGTRLSVL.

Here the CDR3 reads CASSHQYTQYF. As DNA, the CDR3 is TGTGCCAGCAGCCATCAGTATACGCAGTATTTT. The chain carries TRBV14 and TRBJ2-3; D is ambiguous. The CDR3 runs 11 residues. Looked up from germline, CDR1 is SGHDN and CDR2 is FVKESK. Trimming shortened V by 3 bases and J by 7 bases, and 5 bases separated the two germline ends.

J is TRBJ1-1 and V is TRBV4-1; D ambiguous. CDR1 and CDR2 (germline): MGHRA, YSYEKL. V lost 1 base and J 0 bases, leaving 6 bases between the germline ends. This CDR3 is 14 amino acids long. The CDR3 nucleotides read TGCGCCAGCAGCCAAGGGGCCCTGAACACTGAAGCTTTCTTT. Protein product: CASSQGALNTEAFF.

The CDR3 DNA is TGTGCCAGCAGGGCAAGAACCAGAAACACTGAAGCTTTCTTT. Translation gives CASRARTRNTEAFF. The V call is TRBV27, the J call TRBJ1-1; D not resolved. Trimming took 6 bases from V and 2 from J, leaving 13 bases between them. Per germline, CDR1 MNHEY and CDR2 SMNVEV (reference sequence). The CDR3 contains 14 residues.

CDR3: CASGISGADYEQYF. The DNA of the CDR3 is TGTGCCAGCGGGATTTCCGGGGCCGATTACGAGCAGTACTTC. The chain uses TRBV28 and TRBJ2-7; D may correspond to TRBD1 or TRBD2 (5 bases each). Per germline, CDR1 MDHEN and CDR2 SYDVKM. V shed 8 bases and J shed 4 bases, with 18 bases lying between them. The CDR3 is made up of 14 amino acids. Looking up the rest from reference TRBV28 and TRBJ2-7 gives the full variable domain: DVKVTQSSRYLVKRTGEKVFLECVQDMDHENMFWYRQDPGLGLRLIYFSYDVKMKEKGDIPEGYSVSREKKERFSLILESASTNQTSMYLCASGISGADYEQYFGPGTRLTVT.

The chain carries TRBV7-6 and TRBJ2-7; 7 nucleotides match TRBD1. The ends lost 5 bases at V and 4 bases at J; junction bases unmatched: 8. Per germline, CDR1 SGHVS and CDR2 FNYEAQ. This CDR3 comprises 14 residues. This CDR3 is CASSPRTGPYEQYF. CDR3 in DNA: TGTGCCAGCAGCCCAAGGACAGGACCATACGAGCAGTACTTC.

The rearrangement joins TRBV6-5 to TRBJ2-1; the D gene could be TRBD1 or TRBD2 (5 bases each). The V end lost 4 bases, the J end lost 13 bases, and 14 bases lay between the germline ends. The CDR3 is made up of 12 amino acids. CDR1 and CDR2 from the germline V gene are MNHEY and SVGAGI. CDR3 residues: CASSFSRDLQFF. The DNA for the CDR3 is TGTGCCAGCAGTTTCTCCCGGGACCTTCAGTTCTTC.

The chain has TRBV5-1 and TRBJ2-7; D remains unclear. CDR1 SGHRS and CDR2 YFSETQ come from the germline V gene. This CDR3 contains 11 residues. Trimming removed 0 bases at V and 7 bases at J, with 5 bases between. CDR3 protein: CASSLGREQYF. The CDR3 DNA reads as TGCGCCAGCAGCTTGGGCAGGGAGCAGTACTTC.

The V call is TRBV27, the J call TRBJ2-7, with D perhaps being TRBD1 or TRBD2 (5 bases each). From germline, CDR1 is MNHEY and CDR2 SMNVEV (reference sequence). Trimming pared 6 bases from V and 2 bases from J, leaving 14 bases between. The CDR3 sequence is 14 residues long. The CDR3 nucleotides read TGTGCCAGCAGCCCAGTTGGGGGACCCTACGAGCAGTACTTC. Its translation is CASSPVGGPYEQYF.

This clone showed up just once. This sequence joins TRBV28 and TRBJ1-2, with D maybe TRBD1 (5 bases). CDR1 MDHEN and CDR2 SYDVKM come from the germline V gene. Trimming shortened V by 2 bases and J by 11 bases, and 21 bases separated the two germline ends. The CDR3 is 15 residues long. The chain's CDR3 is CASSLSMGGTIGYTF. CDR3 bases: TGTGCCAGCAGTTTAAGTATGGGAGGGACTATTGGGTACACCTTC.

V gene TRBV7-6 combines with J gene TRBJ2-5, with 8 bases aligning to TRBD1. The length of the CDR3 is 14 residues. Germline trimming cut 6 bases from V and 5 bases from J; bases unmatched to any gene: 8. Germline CDR1 SGHVS, CDR2 FNYEAQ. CDR3 residues: CASRSNRGAETQYF. The CDR3 DNA reads as TGTGCCAGCAGATCAAACAGGGGGGCGGAGACCCAGTACTTC.

There are a few counts of this clone. The V gene is TRBV11-1, the J gene TRBJ1-2; D is perhaps TRBD1 (6 bases). Trimming removed 4 bases at V and 3 bases at J, with 9 bases between. The germline V gene has CDR1 SGHAT and CDR2 FQDESV (reference sequence). This CDR3 contains 13 residues. This CDR3 is CASSSRTDYGYTF. DNA for the CDR3: TGTGCCAGCAGCTCTCGGACAGACTATGGCTACACCTTC.

The chain carries TRBV9 and TRBJ2-7, with D perhaps TRBD2 (6 bases). The V gene's germline CDR1 is SGDLS and CDR2 YYNGEE. This CDR3 is 15 amino acids long. V was trimmed by 0 bases and J by 5 bases, leaving 15 bases between them. In DNA form, the CDR3 reads TGTGCCAGCAGCGTAGGTGGAGGGCCCGAGGACGAGCAGTACTTC. Translation gives CASSVGGGPEDEQYF.

This sequence joins TRBV7-3 and TRBJ2-7; D could derive from TRBD1 or TRBD2 (5 bases each). Deletions cut 2 bases from V and 3 bases from J, with 14 bases between. The CDR3 is 15 residues long. Per the germline V gene, CDR1 is SGHTA and CDR2 is FQGTGA. The chain's CDR3 is CASSLGVGTHYEQYF. CDR3 coding DNA: TGTGCCAGCAGCTTAGGGGTGGGGACCCACTACGAGCAGTACTTC.

The chain links TRBV6-5 to TRBJ2-7, with D unclear. The V and J ends lost 2 bases and 3 bases respectively, with 11 bases between them. Germline CDR1 and CDR2: MNHEY and SVGAGI. This CDR3 has 14 residues. The CDR3 loop reads CASSYLGENYEQYF. The DNA for the CDR3 is TGTGCCAGCAGTTACCTTGGGGAAAACTACGAGCAGTACTTC.

The chain joins TRBV9 to TRBJ1-1; the match to TRBD1 covers 8 bases. Germline V CDR1 and CDR2: SGDLS, YYNGEE. Unmatched junction bases numbered 4, after V lost 3 bases and J lost 6 bases. The CDR3 has 13 amino acids. CDR3 in DNA: TGTGCCAGCAGCGCAGGACAGGGTCCTGAAGCTTTCTTT. This sequence encodes CASSAGQGPEAFF.

The chain uses TRBV5-4 and TRBJ1-1, with unresolved D. The length of the CDR3 is 12 residues. Germline CDR1 reads SGHNT; CDR2 reads YYREEE (reference sequence). The V gene lost 4 bases and the J gene lost 5 bases, with 9 bases spanning the gap. The CDR3 protein is CASSLSKTEAFF. The CDR3 bases are TGTGCCAGCAGCCTGAGTAAAACTGAAGCTTTCTTT.

The chain uses TRBV7-9 and TRBJ2-5; 13 positions agree with TRBD2. The CDR3 covers 14 residues. Unmatched junction bases numbered 5, after V lost 5 bases and J lost 8 bases. Germline values: CDR1 SEHNR, CDR2 FQNEAQ (reference sequence). DNA of the CDR3: TGTGCCAGCAGCCACGGGACTAGCGGGACTACCCAGTACTTC. Translating gives CASSHGTSGTTQYF.

V gene TRBV7-2 combines with J gene TRBJ1-2; 8 nucleotides align to TRBD1. Germline CDR1 SGHTA, CDR2 FQGNSA. With V trimmed by 5 bases and J by 10 bases, 12 bases remained unmatched. This CDR3 contains 14 residues. CDR3 protein: CASSMTGDPAPYTF. The DNA for the CDR3 is TGTGCCAGCAGCATGACAGGGGACCCAGCACCCTACACCTTC.

V usage is TRBV21-1 and J usage is TRBJ2-5. TRBV21-1 is a pseudogene locus. The CDR3 runs 14 residues. The DNA for the CDR3 is TGTGCCAGCAGCACTAGGGACGGTGCTATGGAGCAGTACTTC. Protein: CASSTRDGAMEQYF.

This clone rates as medium-sized. This rearrangement joins TRBV19 to TRBJ2-7; 10 bases are shared with TRBD1. After removal of 8 bases from V and 3 bases from J, the junction contained 7 bases not matched to a gene. The CDR3 runs to 14 residues. Germline lookup yields CDR1 LNHDA and CDR2 SQIVND (reference sequence). In nucleotides, the CDR3 is TGTGCCAGTGGTCCCGGGACAGGGGTCTACGAGCAGTACTTC. Its translation: CASGPGTGVYEQYF.

This CDR3 reads CASSYSPRGTPDTQYF. The CDR3 DNA reads TGTGCCAGCAGTTACTCTCCGCGGGGTACACCAGATACGCAGTATTTT. This chain uses TRBV6-6 with TRBJ2-3; D may be TRBD2 (6 bases). Germline values: CDR1 MNHNY, CDR2 SVGAGI (reference sequence). The CDR3 totals 16 residues. The germline V and J ends were trimmed by 0 bases and 4 bases, with 14 bases remaining between them.